The 6 T cell receptor beta chains given below trace back to one sample, sequenced in a study of technical replicates of blood from a handful of donors. Libraries were prepared by immunoSEQ multiplex PCR; TCRdb keeps only in-frame clonotypes and omits some of them. The sample shows 74,000 or so clones, about 96% of them seen only once. Sequencing input: T cells isolated from PBMCs. These receptors were taken from a human donor in good health.

The gene calls are TRBV4-2 and TRBJ2-1, with D perhaps TRBD2 (6 bases). The CDR3 spans 18 residues. The V end lost 0 bases, the J end lost 7 bases, and 22 bases lay between the germline ends. CDR1 and CDR2 from the germline V gene are LGHNA and YNFKEQ. The CDR3 DNA follows: TGTGCCAGCAGCCAAGAATCGGGTACGGGAGCAGGGAGGAATGAGCAGTTCTTC. This sequence encodes CASSQESGTGAGRNEQFF.

The chain is built from TRBV6-1 and TRBJ2-2, with D possibly TRBD1 on 5 matching bases. V lost 8 bases, J lost 5 bases, and 15 bases lay in between. The CDR3 extends over 14 amino acids. Per the germline V gene, CDR1 is MNHNS and CDR2 is SASEGT. The CDR3 coding sequence is TGTGCCAGCTCAGGGATAGACTGGACCGGGGAGCTGTTTTTT. Amino acids: CASSGIDWTGELFF.

This chain joins TRBV5-1 and TRBJ1-3; possible D gene TRBD1, 6 bases. The CDR3 totals 13 residues. The ends were cut back, 4 bases at V and 4 bases at J, with 9 bases in the middle. Germline CDR1 is SGHRS and CDR2 is YFSETQ. Written as DNA, the CDR3 is TGCGCCAGCAGCCCCAGGGGAGGAAACACCATATATTTT. Protein: CASSPRGGNTIYF.

This clone was seen a single time. The V and J genes are TRBV6-1 and TRBJ2-3, with TRBD1 identical over 10 bases. The germline CDR1 and CDR2 sequences are MNHNS and SASEGT. Trimming at V came to 4 bases and at J to 5 bases, leaving 15 bases not matched to a gene. This CDR3 has 18 residues. The CDR3 DNA follows: TGTGCCAGCAGTGTACCGGGACAGGGGAGACCAGGTCTAGATACGCAGTATTTT. Encoded protein: CASSVPGQGRPGLDTQYF.

The chain is built from TRBV6-6 and TRBJ1-2; maybe TRBD1 (5 bases). V was trimmed by 7 bases and J by 6 bases, leaving 15 bases between them. The germline CDR1 and CDR2 sequences are MNHNY and SVGAGI (reference sequence). This CDR3 is built from 13 residues. The CDR3 DNA is TGTGCCAGCACCCCAGGGAGGGCAGATGGCTACACCTTC. Translation: CASTPGRADGYTF.

The chain has TRBV5-6 and TRBJ1-4; D call uncertain. The CDR3 spans 14 residues. The germline gives CDR1 SGHDT, CDR2 YYEEEE. Trimming stripped 0 bases from V and 8 bases from J, with 11 bases between. The DNA for the CDR3 is TGTGCCAGCAGCTTGGTAGGAACGGGAGAAAAACTGTTTTTT. This translates into CASSLVGTGEKLFF. The full variable domain, with the rest looked up from reference TRBV5-6 and TRBJ1-4, is DAGVTQSPTHLIKTRGQQVTLRCSPKSGHDTVSWYQQALGQGPQFIFQYYEEEERQRGNFPDRFSGHQFPNYSSELNVNALLLGDSALYLCASSLVGTGEKLFFGSGTQLSVL.